This T cell receptor (beta chain) was retrieved from a study of T cell responses to AZD1222 COVID-19 vaccine. At the level of the study: Pooling of second doses given at about 4 or about 12 weeks was done. Study-wide points: Sampling captured repertoires only after the peak T cell response. Vaccine-related CD4 TCRs covered spike, predominating at 160-218 and 743-854. Vaccination with two AZD1222 doses was followed by a rise in Spike-specific TCR breadth and depth.

Trimming took off 6 bases at V and 4 bases at J, with 6 bases between the two ends. Germline loops: CDR1 DFQATT, CDR2 SNEGSKA (reference sequence). The length of the CDR3 is 10 residues. This clone was recorded once. Its antigen is still unknown. Measured with immunoSEQ multiplex PCR; TCRdb has only the in-frame clones, and not every one. The sample carries 72,000 or so clones, around 87% recorded once. The specimen comprised peripheral blood, sampled on day 0 of AZD1222 vaccination. This TCR was sampled from an adult in good health. The V gene is TRBV20-1, the J gene TRBJ1-2; D gene uncertain. In nucleotides, the CDR3 is TGCAGTGCCCAATTCTATGGCTACACCTTC. Translated, it gives CSAQFYGYTF.